These 26 T cell receptor beta chains came from one sample sequenced in a study of beta chain features in type 1 diabetes (dated by TCRdb to 2016 to 2018). These receptors have no known antigen. Receptor libraries were prepared by the immunoSEQ multiplex PCR assay. All of the isolated RNA was reverse transcribed with the High Capacity cDNA Reverse Transcription Kit, so expressed TCRB transcripts were sequenced. TCRdb holds this immuneACCESS table with in-frame rearrangements only. Some clones are missing; in checked studies, unresolved V genes explain under half, and the rest has no known cause. The sample profile shows 150,000 to 190,000 clones; approximately 10% of them were found once. The leading ten clones occupy 0.4% to 0.55% of the sample. General findings and caveats noted by the study authors: In all four CD4+ subsets, TCRB CDR3 length was moderately but significantly shorter in type 1 diabetes patients.

The sequencing input was central memory CD4+ T cells from blood. These TCRs come from a man aged 30 to 39 with type 1 diabetes.

V usage is TRBV7-3 and J usage is TRBJ2-1; maybe TRBD2 (5 bases). The ends were cut back, 5 bases at V and 1 base at J, with 12 bases in the middle. The germline V gene encodes CDR1 SGHTA and CDR2 FQGTGA. The CDR3 extends over 15 amino acids. This chain's CDR3 is CASSPSRGSYNEQFF. The CDR3 DNA sequence: TGTGCCAGCAGCCCCAGCCGGGGATCCTACAATGAGCAGTTCTTC.

The chain uses TRBV18 and TRBJ2-7; 11 bases agree with TRBD2. This CDR3 has 16 amino acids. Per germline, CDR1 KGHSH and CDR2 LQKENI. Trimming took 3 bases from V and 2 from J; bases not matched to a gene: 6. The CDR3 nucleotides read TGTGCCAGCTCACCCGCGGGACTAGCGGCTACCTACGAGCAGTACTTC. It specifies CASSPAGLAATYEQYF. Variable domain in full (rest from reference TRBV18 and TRBJ2-7): NAGVMQNPRHLVRRRGQEARLRCSPMKGHSHVYWYRQLPEEGLKFMVYLQKENIIDESGMPKERFSAEFPKEGPSILRIQQVVRGDSAAYFCASSPAGLAATYEQYFGPGTRLTVT.

This clone came up a few times. The gene calls are TRBV7-6 and TRBJ1-4; no reliable D call. Germline-derived CDR1 and CDR2 are SGHVS and FNYEAQ. This CDR3 spans 13 amino acids. V gave up 5 bases and J gave up 5 bases, with 9 bases separating them. CDR3: CASSLRLNEKLFF. Here the CDR3 DNA reads TGTGCCAGCAGCCTACGACTAAATGAAAAACTGTTTTTT.

This clone was detected only a few times. The chain joins TRBV27 to TRBJ1-1; TRBD1 matches at 12 bases. V lost 5 bases to trimming and J lost 4 bases; unmatched junction nucleotides: 8. The CDR3 length is 16 residues. Germline V gene lookup returns CDR1 MNHEY and CDR2 SMNVEV (reference sequence). This chain's CDR3 is CASSMGQGAVGTEAFF. The CDR3 DNA follows: TGTGCCAGCAGTATGGGACAGGGGGCTGTAGGCACTGAAGCTTTCTTT.

This clone appeared a few times. The same CDR3 arises from other DNA sequences in this sample as well. The chain combines TRBV20-1 with TRBJ2-1, with unresolved D. The CDR3 sequence is 11 residues long. CDR1 is DFQATT, CDR2 SNEGSKA, per germline (reference sequence). The V end lost 3 bases, the J end lost 9 bases, and 9 bases lay between the germline ends. The CDR3 loop is CSASSSSEQFF. The CDR3 DNA reads as TGCAGTGCTAGTAGTAGTAGTGAGCAGTTCTTC.

The gene calls are TRBV5-1 and TRBJ2-5; 8 positions match TRBD1. CDR1 and CDR2 from the germline V gene are SGHRS and YFSETQ. The J segment lost 1 base and the V segment lost 1 base, leaving 6 bases of the junction unmatched. The CDR3 is 16 amino acids. Here the CDR3 reads CASSLTGGIIQETQYF. The CDR3 DNA reads as TGCGCCAGCAGCTTGACAGGGGGGATAATCCAAGAGACCCAGTACTTC.

In its sample, this clone was seen a few times. CDR3 sequence: CASSPTSGRAGEQFF. In DNA, the CDR3 is TGTGCCAGCAGTCCGACTAGCGGGAGGGCCGGCGAGCAGTTCTTC. V usage is TRBV2 and J usage is TRBJ2-1, with TRBD2 matching over 14 bases. V lost 5 bases and J lost 10; bases outside the gene matches: 7. Per the germline V gene, CDR1 is SNHLY and CDR2 is FYNNEI. The CDR3 contains 15 residues.

The chain carries TRBV23-1 and TRBJ2-5; 10 bases match TRBD1. TRBV23-1 is an ORF, and what it does is uncertain. The CDR3 has 16 residues. The V gene end was trimmed by 0 bases and the J gene end by 5 bases; junction bases not matched to a gene: 6. CDR3 bases: TGCGCCAGCAGTCAATCGTTGGACAGGGGGGATGAGACCCAGTACTTC. It specifies CASSQSLDRGDETQYF.

This clone was counted between two and nine times. The chain combines TRBV6-5 with TRBJ2-7; TRBD2 matches 7 bases. This CDR3 has 15 amino acids. With V trimmed by 6 bases and J by 3 bases, 11 bases remained unmatched. The germline CDR1 and CDR2 sequences are MNHEY and SVGAGI. The CDR3 region has the DNA TGTGCCAGCAGGGACCCGGGAGGACCACACTACGAGCAGTACTTC. Translation: CASRDPGGPHYEQYF.

This clone was detected a few times. Other DNA sequences from this sample encode an identical CDR3 as well. This sequence joins TRBV7-9 and TRBJ2-1; 7 positions match TRBD2. The CDR3 has 15 amino acids. The germline V gene has CDR1 SEHNR and CDR2 FQNEAQ (reference sequence). V trimming: 3 bases; J trimming: 1 base; junction bases outside the gene matches: 3. The CDR3 is CASSLSGGSYNEQFF. In DNA form, the CDR3 reads TGTGCCAGCAGCTTGTCGGGGGGATCCTACAATGAGCAGTTCTTC.

This clone was found a few times. The genes are TRBV7-2 and TRBJ2-3; unclear D gene. In germline, CDR1 is SGHTA, CDR2 FQGNSA. V shed 1 base and J shed 0 bases, with 5 bases lying between them. CDR3 size: 14 residues. The DNA for the CDR3 is TGTGCCAGCAGCTTAGGACTGAGCACAGATACGCAGTATTTT. Its protein is CASSLGLSTDTQYF.

The V call is TRBV19, the J call TRBJ2-3; 9 positions agree with TRBD1. Germline CDR1 and CDR2: LNHDA and SQIVND (reference sequence). Trimming at V came to 7 bases and at J to 4 bases, leaving 3 bases not matched to a gene. The CDR3 spans 13 residues. The CDR3 protein is CASNRGQSDTQYF. The DNA for the CDR3 is TGTGCCAGTAACAGGGGGCAGTCAGATACGCAGTATTTT.

CDR3 sequence: CASSSGTSGTVGEQYF. The CDR3 DNA sequence: TGTGCCAGCTCCTCCGGGACTAGCGGGACAGTGGGGGAGCAGTACTTC. The genes are TRBV18 and TRBJ2-7, with TRBD2 matching 13 bases. V dropped 6 bases and J dropped 7; count of bases not matched to a gene: 12. The CDR3 covers 16 residues. Germline lookup yields CDR1 KGHSH and CDR2 LQKENI.

This clone was seen only a few times. V is TRBV25-1 and J is TRBJ2-3; the D gene is possibly TRBD2 (6 bases). The CDR3 sequence is 15 residues long. V was trimmed by 4 bases and J by 1 base, leaving 12 bases between them. Germline V gene sequence: CDR1 MGHDK, CDR2 SYGVNS. This CDR3 reads CASSVGGTGTDTQYF. CDR3 nucleotide sequence: TGTGCCAGCAGTGTTGGGGGGACTGGCACAGATACGCAGTATTTT. Supplemented by reference TRBV25-1 and TRBJ2-3, the full variable domain reads EADIYQTPRYLVIGTGKKITLECSQTMGHDKMYWYQQDPGMELHLIHYSYGVNSTEKGDLSSESTVSRIRTEHFPLTLESARPSHTSQYLCASSVGGTGTDTQYFGPGTRLTVL.

This chain's CDR3 is CASSLLGGRGMNTEAFF. The CDR3 bases are TGTGCCAGCAGCTTATTAGGAGGGCGAGGGATGAACACTGAAGCTTTCTTT. The V call is TRBV7-9, the J call TRBJ1-1; D remains unclear. Germline CDR1 is SEHNR and CDR2 is FQNEAQ (reference sequence). The CDR3 runs 17 residues. Deletions cut 2 bases from V and 0 bases from J, with 16 bases between.

The rearrangement links TRBV6-1 to TRBJ2-5; tentatively, D is TRBD1 (5 bases). The V end lost 6 bases, the J end lost 5 bases, and 7 bases lay between the germline ends. Germline assignment: CDR1 MNHNS and CDR2 SASEGT. The CDR3 is made up of 11 amino acids. The CDR3 sequence: CASRSGETQYF. The CDR3 DNA reads TGTGCCAGCAGATCAGGGGAGACCCAGTACTTC.

This clone has a handful of counts. The chain employs TRBV5-5 and TRBJ1-1; 7 bases align to TRBD1. The CDR3 is 15 residues long. The germline CDR1 and CDR2 sequences are SGHKS and YYEKEE (reference sequence). Losses at the gene ends were 2 bases for V and 0 bases for J; bases not matched to a gene: 4. The CDR3 DNA is TGTGCCAGCAGCTTATGGACAGGAATGAACACTGAAGCTTTCTTT. As protein: CASSLWTGMNTEAFF.

The rearrangement links TRBV10-3 to TRBJ1-5; possibly TRBD1 for D (5 bases). Germline CDR1 ENHRY, CDR2 SYGVKD. V was shortened by 10 bases and J by 8 bases, with 18 bases between the two germline ends. The CDR3 runs to 13 residues. The CDR3 sequence is CATPQDYREPQHF. For the CDR3, the DNA is TGTGCCACGCCACAGGACTACCGGGAGCCCCAGCATTTT.

The chain has TRBV4-2 and TRBJ1-2; D call uncertain. The CDR3 loop spans 14 amino acids. The germline gives CDR1 LGHNA, CDR2 YNFKEQ. Trimming cost V 0 bases and J 6 bases, with 11 bases left between them. CDR3 bases: TGTGCCAGCAGCCAAGAGGGCAGTTCTCATGGCTACACCTTC. Its protein product is CASSQEGSSHGYTF.

The table lists this clone with a few counts. The chain carries TRBV18 and TRBJ2-1; 8 nucleotides line up with TRBD2. The ends lost 0 bases at V and 5 bases at J; junction bases unmatched: 3. This CDR3 is 15 amino acids long. Germline CDR1 and CDR2: KGHSH and LQKENI. CDR3 in amino acids: CASSPPSGSDNEQFF. CDR3 coding DNA: TGTGCCAGCTCACCACCCAGCGGGAGCGACAATGAGCAGTTCTTC.

The J gene is TRBJ2-2, the V gene TRBV27; 7 nucleotides align to TRBD1. The CDR3 is made up of 16 amino acids. Losses at the gene ends were 2 bases for V and 5 bases for J; bases not matched to a gene: 8. Germline V lookup: CDR1 MNHEY, CDR2 SMNVEV (reference sequence). CDR3 DNA sequence: TGTGCCAGCAGTTTAGAAGGGGGCTTCGGTACCGGGGAGCTGTTTTTT. Residues: CASSLEGGFGTGELFF.

This clone came up a few times. The J gene is TRBJ2-4, the V gene TRBV18; no definite D call. The germline gives CDR1 KGHSH, CDR2 LQKENI. The CDR3 extends over 15 amino acids. The germline V and J ends were trimmed by 3 bases and 7 bases, with 16 bases remaining between them. CDR3 protein: CASSPQYMAPNIQYF. The CDR3 DNA is TGTGCCAGCTCACCGCAATATATGGCCCCGAACATTCAGTACTTC.

V is TRBV7-2 and J is TRBJ2-7; no clear D gene. Between the trimmed V and J ends, which lost 5 bases and 6 bases, there was a span of 14 bases. The CDR3 covers 13 residues. CDR1 is SGHTA, CDR2 FQGNSA, per germline. DNA for the CDR3: TGTGCCAGCAGCCCCCGTCCGTCGAGCGAGCAGTACTTC. Its protein product is CASSPRPSSEQYF.

This sequence joins TRBV7-2 and TRBJ2-7; 7 bases match TRBD2. The CDR3 is 12 amino acids. Germline assignment: CDR1 SGHTA and CDR2 FQGNSA. The V segment lost 4 bases and the J segment 5 bases; nucleotides outside the gene matches: 2. This chain's CDR3 is CASSWGGNEQYF. CDR3 sequence (DNA): TGTGCCAGCAGCTGGGGGGGTAACGAGCAGTACTTC.

The CDR3 DNA reads TGTGCCAGCTCACCGAATTCCTACGGGTCCTACGAGCAGTACTTC. Translation: CASSPNSYGSYEQYF. The chain uses TRBV18 and TRBJ2-7; D is undetermined. CDR1 KGHSH and CDR2 LQKENI come from the germline V gene. Between the trimmed V and J ends, which lost 3 bases and 1 base, there was a span of 13 bases. This CDR3 is built from 15 residues.

This clone was counted many times. J is TRBJ1-1 and V is TRBV30; D call uncertain. The CDR3 runs 13 residues. Germline lookup yields CDR1 GTSNPN and CDR2 SVGIG (reference sequence). The V end was cut by 3 bases, the J end by 0 bases, with 8 bases between. As DNA, the CDR3 is TGTGCCTGGAGACCAGGTATGAACACTGAAGCTTTCTTT. This sequence encodes CAWRPGMNTEAFF. Variable domain in full (rest from reference TRBV30 and TRBJ1-1): SQTIHQWPATLVQPVGSPLSLECTVEGTSNPNLYWYRQAAGRGLQLLFYSVGIGQISSEVPQNLSASRPQDRQFILSSKKLLLSDSGFYLCAWRPGMNTEAFFGQGTRLTVV.